Listed below are T cell receptor beta chains from one sample, sequenced in a study of blood T cell repertoires in COVID-19. Assay used: immunoSEQ multiplex PCR; TCRdb lists only in-frame clones, some missing. The sample lists about 45,000 clones, roughly four fifths occurring once. Sequences were obtained from peripheral blood. The receptor set was obtained from a human donor in a cohort sampled during active COVID-19. CDR3s include the opening cysteine and the closing phenylalanine or tryptophan. Fields, in order: clone size, J gene, D gene, V gene, CDR3 protein, CDR3 DNA. A D gene is named only where the DNA matches it firmly. Not all rows give a size; the values are once, few, many and, for expanded clones, a class.

medium-sized | TRBJ2-1 | - | TRBV10-3 | CAISDGGIYNEQFF | TGTGCCATCAGTGACGGGGGAATCTACAATGAGCAGTTCTTC
few | TRBJ1-1 | - | TRBV3-1/TRBV3-2 | CASRLGDTEAFF | TGTGCCAGCCGCCTCGGGGACACTGAAGCTTTCTTT
few | TRBJ1-1 | - | TRBV19 | CASRVTGPQGTEAFF | TGTGCCAGTAGGGTTACAGGGCCTCAGGGCACTGAAGCTTTCTTT
- | TRBJ2-1 | - | TRBV5-1 | CASSLGGPPGPDEQFF | TGCGCCAGCAGCTTGGGAGGCCCTCCAGGGCCCGATGAGCAGTTCTTC
- | TRBJ1-1 | - | TRBV6-5 | CASSYYGQMNTEAFF | TGTGCCAGCAGTTACTATGGACAGATGAACACTGAAGCTTTCTTT
- | TRBJ2-5 | TRBD2 | TRBV7-2 | CASSRSGGAWETQYF | TGTGCCAGCAGCCGTAGCGGGGGGGCGTGGGAGACCCAGTACTTC
- | TRBJ2-2 | - | TRBV5-1 | CASSLEGQNTGELFF | TGCGCCAGCAGCTTGGAGGGACAGAACACCGGGGAGCTGTTTTTT
once | TRBJ2-3 | TRBD2 | TRBV10-2 | CASSEILALTDTQYF | TGCGCCAGCAGTGAAATACTAGCGCTCACAGATACGCAGTATTTT
- | TRBJ1-2 | - | TRBV6-6 | CASRTRAFFF | TGTGCCAGCAGGACCAGGGCCTTCTTCTTC
- | TRBJ2-1 | - | TRBV2 | CASSYRVRDEQFF | TGTGCCAGCAGTTACAGGGTTCGCGATGAGCAGTTCTTC
- | TRBJ2-7 | TRBD1 | TRBV19 | CASRTGVEQYF | TGTGCCAGTAGAACAGGGGTCGAGCAGTACTTC
once | TRBJ2-2 | TRBD1 | TRBV6-5 | CASSYGQVGAGELFF | TGTGCCAGCAGTTACGGACAGGTTGGCGCCGGGGAGCTGTTTTTT
- | TRBJ1-4 | TRBD1 | TRBV19 | CASSIPPGTDRERKLFF | TGTGCCAGTAGTATACCCCCGGGGACAGACAGGGAACGAAAACTGTTTTTT
- | TRBJ2-4 | - | TRBV18 | CASSPRTDSSKNIQYF | TGTGCCAGCTCACCCCGCACTGACAGCTCCAAAAACATTCAGTACTTC
- | TRBJ1-1 | - | TRBV10-3 | CAIRTNREPNTEAFF | TGTGCCATCAGAACCAACAGGGAACCGAACACTGAAGCTTTCTTT
once | TRBJ2-2 | TRBD2 | TRBV29-1 | CSGGLAGGGPGELFF | TGCAGCGGCGGACTAGCGGGGGGTGGACCCGGGGAGCTGTTTTTT
- | TRBJ2-1 | TRBD1 | TRBV7-7 | CASSPIGQGRYNEQFF | TGTGCTAGCAGCCCGATAGGACAGGGGCGCTACAATGAGCAGTTCTTC
once | TRBJ1-2 | TRBD1 | TRBV5-1 | CASSENIGTDYGYTF | TGCGCCAGCAGCGAGAACATCGGGACAGACTATGGCTACACCTTC
- | TRBJ2-6 | - | TRBV6-2/TRBV6-3 | CASSYEGVGANVLTF | TGTGCCAGCAGTTACGAGGGGGTTGGGGCCAACGTCCTGACTTTC
- | TRBJ2-4 | TRBD1 | TRBV5-1 | CASSLEPQGALAKNIQYF | TGCGCCAGCAGCTTGGAACCACAGGGGGCTCTAGCCAAAAACATTCAGTACTTC
- | TRBJ2-2 | - | TRBV6-5 | CASRLTGSNTGELFF | TGTGCCAGCAGATTGACAGGTTCGAACACCGGGGAGCTGTTTTTT
- | TRBJ2-7 | - | TRBV12-3/TRBV12-4 | CASSLRVGGYAYF | TGTGCCAGCAGTTTACGTGTCGGCGGCTACGCTTACTTC
- | TRBJ2-2 | TRBD1 | TRBV9 | CASSANPRDRPTATNTGELFF | TGTGCCAGCAGCGCAAATCCACGGGACAGACCCACAGCAACGAACACCGGGGAGCTGTTTTTT
- | TRBJ2-5 | TRBD2 | TRBV10-3 | CAIRTSGGTGQETQYF | TGTGCCATCAGGACTAGCGGGGGGACGGGTCAAGAGACCCAGTACTTC
- | TRBJ1-2 | - | TRBV5-1 | CASSLGAGAYGYTF | TGCGCCAGCAGCTTGGGCGCGGGAGCCTATGGCTACACCTTC
- | TRBJ1-2 | - | TRBV5-4 | CASSPDSYYGYTF | TGTGCCAGCAGCCCTGACAGTTACTATGGCTACACCTTC
- | TRBJ2-3 | TRBD2 | TRBV5-1 | CASSLGLAGYDTQYF | TGCGCCAGCAGCCTGGGACTAGCGGGCTATGATACGCAGTATTTT
- | TRBJ2-1 | - | TRBV27 | CASSFSDEQFF | TGTGCCAGCAGTTTCTCGGATGAGCAGTTCTTC
- | TRBJ2-1 | - | TRBV5-8 | CASSFGANYNEQFF | TGTGCCAGCAGCTTTGGGGCGAACTACAATGAGCAGTTCTTC
- | TRBJ2-2 | - | TRBV3-1/TRBV3-2 | CASSQSYRVTPSSGELFF | TGTGCCAGCAGCCAGTCTTACAGGGTTACACCTTCATCCGGGGAGCTGTTTTTT
- | TRBJ2-1 | TRBD1 | TRBV7-6 | CASSLSRTGVYNEQFF | TGTGCCAGCAGCTTATCAAGGACAGGGGTTTACAATGAGCAGTTCTTC
- | TRBJ2-3 | TRBD2 | TRBV29-1 | CSVARLAGGPDTQYF | TGCAGCGTTGCACGACTAGCGGGGGGCCCAGATACGCAGTATTTT
- | TRBJ1-6 | - | TRBV19 | CASSTGDSPLHF | TGTGCCAGTAGTACCGGGGATTCACCCCTCCACTTT
- | TRBJ1-2 | - | TRBV7-4 | CASSFRPLWGVISYTF | TGTGCCAGCAGCTTCCGCCCGCTTTGGGGGGTTATTAGCTACACCTTC
- | TRBJ1-4 | - | TRBV18 | CASSPPMQSEGKLFF | TGTGCCAGCTCACCACCTATGCAGTCGGAGGGAAAACTGTTTTTT
- | TRBJ2-3 | TRBD2 | TRBV5-1 | CASSFGGTSGGDTQYF | TGCGCCAGCAGCTTCGGCGGGACTAGCGGGGGGGATACGCAGTATTTT
- | TRBJ1-1 | - | TRBV6-5 | CASSYSYRVNTEAFF | TGTGCCAGCAGTTACTCGTACAGGGTGAACACTGAAGCTTTCTTT
- | TRBJ1-1 | - | TRBV6-5 | CASSFQGLNTEAFF | TGTGCCAGCAGTTTTCAGGGTTTGAACACTGAAGCTTTCTTT
- | TRBJ2-3 | TRBD2 | TRBV27 | CASSLLLAGGTDTQYF | TGTGCCAGCAGTTTACTTTTAGCGGGGGGCACAGATACGCAGTATTTT
- | TRBJ2-7 | TRBD1 | TRBV9 | CASSAGTGYEQYF | TGTGCCAGCAGCGCCGGGACAGGGTACGAGCAGTACTTC
- | TRBJ1-2 | TRBD1 | TRBV29-1 | CSALPGTGKSYTF | TGCAGCGCCTTGCCCGGGACAGGCAAGAGCTACACCTTC
- | TRBJ1-2 | - | TRBV19 | CASTPELRASYGYTF | TGTGCCAGTACCCCAGAGCTCAGGGCTAGCTATGGCTACACCTTC
once | TRBJ2-2 | TRBD1 | TRBV2 | CASSRDRGTGELFF | TGTGCCAGCAGCCGGGACAGGGGAACCGGGGAGCTGTTTTTT
- | TRBJ1-3 | TRBD1 | TRBV19 | CASTQMEGDSLSSGNTIYF | TGTGCCAGTACTCAGATGGAGGGGGACAGCCTTTCTTCAGGAAACACCATATATTTT
- | TRBJ1-3 | - | TRBV3-1/TRBV3-2 | CASSQVVSPGNTIYF | TGTGCCAGCAGCCAAGTCGTCAGTCCCGGAAACACCATATATTTT
- | TRBJ1-2 | TRBD1 | TRBV4-1 | CASSRGQGNYGYTF | TGCGCCAGCAGCCGCGGACAGGGGAACTATGGCTACACCTTC
- | TRBJ1-1 | TRBD1 | TRBV6-2/TRBV6-3 | CASSLPGTGYTEAFF | TGTGCCAGCAGCTTGCCCGGGACAGGGTACACTGAAGCTTTCTTT
- | TRBJ2-7 | - | TRBV7-2 | CASSLVPGEVEQYF | TGTGCCAGCAGCTTAGTACCCGGGGAAGTCGAGCAGTACTTC
- | TRBJ2-3 | - | TRBV5-1 | CASSFLSPSSTDTQYF | TGCGCCAGCAGCTTTCTTTCTCCTTCTAGCACAGATACGCAGTATTTT
- | TRBJ1-4 | - | TRBV7-9 | CASRRTDGGYIEKLFF | TGTGCCAGCAGAAGAACCGACGGGGGGTATATTGAAAAACTGTTTTTT
once | TRBJ2-7 | TRBD1 | TRBV19 | CASSIGDSYYEQYF | TGTGCCAGTAGTATAGGGGACAGCTACTACGAGCAGTACTTC